Below, 8 T cell receptor beta chains from the same sample are listed, as sequenced in a study of T cells in Graves' hyperthyroidism and ophthalmopathy. Amplified TCR beta CDR3 regions derived from RNA transcripts. TCR CDR3 underwent first-round RT-PCR with the HTBI primer set. TCRdb analysed the multiplex PCR reads with MiXCR anew, one entry per CDR3 protein. Among around 700,000 distinct CDR3 sequences listed, around 20% were seen once. The sequenced sample consisted of blood. The receptor source for this set is a woman aged 45 to 65 with Graves' hyperthyroidism that later progressed to Graves' ophthalmopathy.

This clonotype was observed many times. This chain's CDR3 is CASSLGGAESDTQYF. CDR3 bases: TGTGCCAGCAGCTTAGGGGGGGCCGAATCAGATACGCAGTATTTT. The genes are TRBV7-8 and TRBJ2-3; either TRBD1 or TRBD2 may fit D (6 bases each). The CDR3 extends over 15 amino acids. CDR1 and CDR2 (germline): SGHVS, FQNEAQ. Trimming stripped 1 base from V and 4 bases from J, with 12 bases between.

This clonotype was detected a few times. The chain uses TRBV18 and TRBJ2-2; D is perhaps TRBD1 (5 bases). Germline loops: CDR1 KGHSH, CDR2 LQKENI. The CDR3 is made up of 16 amino acids. Trimming pared 2 bases from V and 3 bases from J, leaving 13 bases between. For the CDR3, the DNA is TGTGCCAGCTCACCATACATTACAGGCGACACCGGGGAGCTGTTTTTT. Translation gives CASSPYITGDTGELFF.

This clonotype was found a few times. This sequence joins TRBV5-5 and TRBJ1-5; no clear D gene. V lost 3 bases and J lost 0, with 16 bases in between. CDR1 is SGHKS, CDR2 YYEKEE, per germline (reference sequence). This CDR3 spans 17 amino acids. The CDR3 DNA reads as TGTGCCAGCAGCTCGGAGTTTGACGGGTATAGCAATCAGCCCCAGCATTTT. Amino acid sequence: CASSSEFDGYSNQPQHF.

This clonotype was detected only a few times. The chain employs TRBV5-1 and TRBJ2-4, with 13 bases aligning to TRBD2. J was trimmed by 9 bases and V by 3 bases; bases with no gene match: 9. The length of the CDR3 is 16 residues. The germline CDR1 and CDR2 sequences are SGHRS and YFSETQ. DNA for the CDR3: TGCGCCAGCAGCTCCGGACTAGCGGGGGCGAAAGGCATTCAGTACTTC. It encodes CASSSGLAGAKGIQYF.

This clonotype has ten or more counts. The chain recombines TRBV2 with TRBJ2-2, with D perhaps given as TRBD1 or TRBD2 (6 bases each). The CDR3 spans 15 residues. Trimming stripped 5 bases from V and 9 bases from J, with 19 bases between. Germline V gene lookup returns CDR1 SNHLY and CDR2 FYNNEI. In DNA form, the CDR3 reads TGTGCCAGCAGTAATAGCGAGTTGGGGGGCTGGGAGCTGTTTTTT. Translation gives CASSNSELGGWELFF. The entire variable domain, with the rest obtained from reference TRBV2 and TRBJ2-2, is as follows: EPEVTQTPSHQVTQMGQEVILRCVPISNHLYFYWYRQILGQKVEFLVSFYNNEISEKSEIFDDQFSVERPDGSNFTLKIRSTKLEDSAMYFCASSNSELGGWELFFGEGSRLTVL.

A few counts support this clonotype. This chain links TRBV6-1 with TRBJ2-2; the D gene is possibly TRBD2 (6 bases). V was cut by 5 bases and J by 5 bases, with 15 bases left in between. Germline V gene data show CDR1 as MNHNS and CDR2 as SASEGT. This CDR3 region has 15 residues. The chain's CDR3 is CASSTRDFGTGELFF. CDR3 DNA sequence: TGTGCCAGCAGTACCCGGGACTTCGGAACCGGGGAGCTGTTTTTT.

There are many counts of this clonotype. This CDR3 reads CASRGTGGYGYTF. In DNA form, the CDR3 reads TGTGCCAGCAGGGGGACAGGAGGGTATGGCTACACCTTC. V and J are TRBV12-3 or TRBV12-4 and TRBJ1-2, with 8 bases fitting TRBD1. This CDR3 comprises 13 residues. After removal of 6 bases from V and 5 bases from J, the junction contained 5 bases not matched to a gene.

The chain combines TRBV6-2 or TRBV6-3 with TRBJ1-5; unclear D gene. Germline CDR1 and CDR2: MNHEY and SVGEGT. The ends were cut back, 4 bases at V and 6 bases at J, with 10 bases in the middle. This CDR3 has 13 residues. CDR3 sequence reads: CASSSSTFQPQHF. In DNA form, the CDR3 reads TGTGCCAGCAGTTCCTCGACCTTTCAGCCCCAGCATTTT.